This passage covers 19 T cell receptor beta chains from one sample sequenced in a study of T cell repertoires in cytomegalovirus infection. TCRdb recomputed calls from the reads with MiXCR, one row per CDR3 protein. Of roughly 150,000 distinct CDR3 sequences in the sample, roughly 15% were seen once. The sample consisted of CD8+ T cells from PBMCs. These receptors all come from a human donor in good health (CMV status not recorded). Some clones in this sample may be carry-over from other donors' samples.

J is TRBJ1-1 and V is TRBV2; 8 nucleotides line up with TRBD1. The CDR3 is made up of 12 amino acids. After removal of 8 bases from V and 4 bases from J, the junction contained 3 bases not matched to a gene. The germline gives CDR1 SNHLY, CDR2 FYNNEI. The CDR3 DNA reads TGTGCCAGCGAGACAGGGGTCACTGAAGCTTTCTTT. Translated, it gives CASETGVTEAFF.

To note about this clonotype: An end of the junction does not agree with germline; a read error may underlie this. This chain joins TRBV6-5 and TRBJ2-2; D uncertain. CDR1 MNHEY and CDR2 SVGAGI come from the germline V gene. The CDR3 is made up of 18 amino acids. The CDR3 bases are TGTGCCAGCAATTACTCGAAATCTACCCTCATAAACACCGGGGAGCTGTTTTTT. Translated, it gives CASNYSKSTLINTGELFF.

The chain joins TRBV7-6 to TRBJ2-1, with D possibly being TRBD1 (6 bases). This CDR3 has 14 residues. Germline CDR1 SGHVS, CDR2 FNYEAQ. Trimming cost V 0 bases and J 6 bases, with 9 bases left between them. The CDR3 DNA reads as TGTGCCAGCAGCTTAGCTGCACAGGGCAATGAGCAGTTCTTC. Protein: CASSLAAQGNEQFF.

CDR3 coding DNA: TGTGCCAGCAGCTTATTAGGGAACACTGAAGCTTTCTTT. Translating gives CASSLLGNTEAFF. The chain links TRBV7-2 to TRBJ1-1; D remains ambiguous. The CDR3 loop spans 13 amino acids. The V end was cut by 2 bases, the J end by 1 base, with 5 bases between. Germline V CDR1 and CDR2: SGHTA, FQGNSA.

This clonotype was recorded many times. The J gene is TRBJ2-5, the V gene TRBV7-6, with a possible D match to TRBD1 (5 bases). CDR1 and CDR2 from the germline V gene are SGHVS and FNYEAQ. V dropped 5 bases and J dropped 3 bases, with 7 bases sitting between them. The CDR3 is 12 amino acids. CDR3 protein: CASSTDKETQYF. The CDR3 DNA reads as TGTGCCAGCAGCACGGACAAAGAGACCCAGTACTTC. The full variable domain, with the rest looked up from reference TRBV7-6 and TRBJ2-5, is GAGVSQSPRYKVTKRGQDVALRCDPISGHVSLYWYRQALGQGPEFLTYFNYEAQQDKSGLPNDRFSAERPEGSISTLTIQRTEQRDSAMYRCASSTDKETQYFGPGTRLLVL.

Only a few counts were recorded for this clonotype. V gene TRBV13 combines with J gene TRBJ2-7; a possible D gene is TRBD2 (5 bases). Germline V gene sequence: CDR1 PRHDT, CDR2 FYEKMQ (reference sequence). The CDR3 loop spans 15 amino acids. Between the trimmed V and J ends, which lost 0 bases and 5 bases, there was a span of 14 bases. The CDR3 is CASSLGGLSGNEQYF. CDR3 in DNA: TGTGCCAGCAGCTTAGGAGGTCTCTCCGGGAACGAGCAGTACTTC.

This rearrangement joins TRBV6-1 to TRBJ2-7; 11 bases align to TRBD1. The germline CDR1 and CDR2 sequences are MNHNS and SASEGT. J lost 3 bases, V lost 6 bases, and 7 bases had no gene match. The CDR3 is 15 residues long. The CDR3 sequence is CASSDRDRGGYEQYF. Here the CDR3 DNA reads TGTGCCAGCAGCGACCGGGACAGGGGGGGCTACGAGCAGTACTTC.

V usage is TRBV27 and J usage is TRBJ2-5; maybe TRBD2 (6 bases). The V and J ends lost 9 bases and 6 bases respectively, with 11 bases between them. From germline, CDR1 is MNHEY and CDR2 SMNVEV (reference sequence). The CDR3 is 11 residues long. The CDR3 DNA follows: TGTGCCAGTCGCGGGGCAAAGACCCAGTACTTC. This translates into CASRGAKTQYF.

This clonotype appeared a few times. The chain combines TRBV15 with TRBJ1-1, with 8 bases lining up with TRBD1. The V segment lost 3 bases and the J segment 4 bases; nucleotides outside the gene matches: 7. Germline-derived CDR1 and CDR2 are LNHNV and YYDKDF (reference sequence). The CDR3 totals 15 residues. The CDR3 loop reads CATSSATGGTTEAFF. The CDR3 DNA reads TGTGCCACCAGCAGTGCAACAGGGGGAACCACTGAAGCTTTCTTT.

The J gene is TRBJ2-5, the V gene TRBV2; TRBD2 aligns across 9 bases. The CDR3 extends over 18 amino acids. V trimming: 6 bases; J trimming: 0 bases; junction bases outside the gene matches: 14. Germline V gene data show CDR1 as SNHLY and CDR2 as FYNNEI. CDR3: CASRTWTLAGRYQETQYF. The CDR3 DNA sequence: TGTGCCAGCAGGACCTGGACTCTAGCGGGGAGGTACCAAGAGACCCAGTACTTC.

The V call is TRBV20-1, the J call TRBJ2-7; possibly TRBD2 for D (6 bases). V dropped 1 base and J dropped 3 bases, with 16 bases sitting between them. From germline, CDR1 is DFQATT and CDR2 SNEGSKA (reference sequence). The CDR3 runs 15 residues. The CDR3 protein is CSARGPRRVDYEQYF. As DNA, the CDR3 is TGCAGTGCTAGAGGGCCCCGGAGGGTGGACTACGAGCAGTACTTC.

This clonotype appeared a few times. V is TRBV4-2 and J is TRBJ1-2; D might be TRBD1 (5 bases). The V end lost 4 bases, the J end lost 8 bases, and 14 bases lay between the germline ends. The CDR3 is 13 residues long. CDR1 is LGHNA and CDR2 is YNFKEQ in the germline V gene. CDR3: CASSPGGRWGYTF. In nucleotides, the CDR3 is TGTGCCAGCAGCCCCGGGGGTCGATGGGGCTACACCTTC.

This clonotype occurred a few times. The rearrangement joins TRBV28 to TRBJ1-4; D remains ambiguous. This CDR3 spans 16 amino acids. Trimming stripped 4 bases from V and 6 bases from J, with 18 bases between. Germline V gives CDR1 MDHEN, CDR2 SYDVKM. CDR3 residues: CASSSQRQDEHEKLFF. CDR3 DNA: TGTGCCAGCAGTTCTCAGCGTCAGGACGAGCATGAAAAACTGTTTTTT.

The chain carries TRBV28 and TRBJ1-1; the D gene is possibly TRBD1 (5 bases). Per germline, CDR1 MDHEN and CDR2 SYDVKM. Between the trimmed V and J ends, which lost 4 bases and 4 bases, there was a span of 19 bases. The CDR3 runs 16 residues. CDR3 sequence (DNA): TGTGCCAGCAGTTACAACACCATTCGACAGAGCACTGAAGCTTTCTTT. Translation gives CASSYNTIRQSTEAFF.

Details on this clonotype: A junction boundary mismatches the germline segment, possibly from a read error. J is TRBJ2-7 and V is TRBV7-6, with D hard to call. The germline V gene has CDR1 SGHVS and CDR2 FNYEAQ. The CDR3 sequence is 12 residues long. The chain's CDR3 is CASSLALWELNF. CDR3 in DNA: TGTGCCAGCAGCTTAGCGCTTTGGGAATTGAACTTC. Together with reference TRBV7-6 and TRBJ2-7, the CDR3 gives the full variable domain: GAGVSQSPRYKVTKRGQDVALRCDPISGHVSLYWYRQALGQGPEFLTYFNYEAQQDKSGLPNDRFSAERPEGSISTLTIQRTEQRDSAMYRCASSLALWELNFGPGTRLTVT.

This clonotype was detected a few times. The chain recombines TRBV29-1 with TRBJ2-6; 9 nucleotides agree with TRBD1. Germline V gives CDR1 SQVTM, CDR2 ANQGSEA. This CDR3 has 15 amino acids. V gave up 5 bases and J gave up 2 bases; unmatched junction bases: 4. The CDR3 loop reads CSVWDRVAGANVLTF. The CDR3 DNA reads TGCAGCGTTTGGGACAGGGTTGCTGGGGCCAACGTCCTGACTTTC.

The chain couples TRBV6-2 or TRBV6-3 to TRBJ1-1; possibly TRBD1 for D (6 bases). The CDR3 loop spans 15 amino acids. The germline gives CDR1 MNHEY, CDR2 SVGEGT. The V and J ends lost 8 bases and 0 bases respectively, with 16 bases between them. CDR3 sequence reads: CASLLQGSMNTEAFF. The CDR3 region has the DNA TGTGCCAGCCTCCTGCAGGGGTCCATGAACACTGAAGCTTTCTTT.

There are a few counts of this clonotype. The chain carries TRBV27 and TRBJ1-1; D is uncertain. CDR1 is MNHEY, CDR2 SMNVEV, per germline (reference sequence). This CDR3 has 14 amino acids. V dropped 1 base and J dropped 1 base, with 7 bases sitting between them. CDR3 amino acids: CASSLFWGNTEAFF. The DNA for the CDR3 is TGTGCCAGCAGTTTATTTTGGGGGAACACTGAAGCTTTCTTT.

This clonotype was detected a few times. The J gene is TRBJ2-2, the V gene TRBV28, with 10 nucleotides matching TRBD1. V lost 7 bases, J lost 6 bases, and 8 bases stayed unmatched. This CDR3 is 15 amino acids long. CDR1 and CDR2 from the germline V gene are MDHEN and SYDVKM. As DNA, the CDR3 is TGTGCCAGCACCCCGGGGGACAGGGGTGCCGGGGAGCTGTTTTTT. The encoded protein is CASTPGDRGAGELFF.